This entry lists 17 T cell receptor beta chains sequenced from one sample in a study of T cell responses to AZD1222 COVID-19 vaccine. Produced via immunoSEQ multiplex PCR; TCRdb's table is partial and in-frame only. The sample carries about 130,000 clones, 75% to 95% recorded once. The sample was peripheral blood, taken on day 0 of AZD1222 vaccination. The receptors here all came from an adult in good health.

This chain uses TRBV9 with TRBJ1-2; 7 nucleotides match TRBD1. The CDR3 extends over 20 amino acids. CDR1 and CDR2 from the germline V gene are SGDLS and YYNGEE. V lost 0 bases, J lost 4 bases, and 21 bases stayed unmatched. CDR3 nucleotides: TGTGCCAGCAGCGTAGGGGTGTTGGGGACAGTACTCGGAGCCCCCTATGGCTACACCTTC. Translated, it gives CASSVGVLGTVLGAPYGYTF.

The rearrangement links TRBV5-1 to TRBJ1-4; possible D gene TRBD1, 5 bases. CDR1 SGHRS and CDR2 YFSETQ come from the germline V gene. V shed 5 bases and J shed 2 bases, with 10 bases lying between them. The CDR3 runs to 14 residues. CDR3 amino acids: CASRPGLTNEKLFF. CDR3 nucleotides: TGCGCCAGCAGGCCGGGACTGACTAATGAAAAACTGTTTTTT.

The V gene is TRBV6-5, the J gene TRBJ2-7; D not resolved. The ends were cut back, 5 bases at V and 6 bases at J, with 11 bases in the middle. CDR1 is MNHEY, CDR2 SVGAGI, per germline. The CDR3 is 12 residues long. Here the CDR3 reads CASSRAGREQYF. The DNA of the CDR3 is TGTGCCAGCAGTCGAGCTGGGCGCGAGCAGTACTTC.

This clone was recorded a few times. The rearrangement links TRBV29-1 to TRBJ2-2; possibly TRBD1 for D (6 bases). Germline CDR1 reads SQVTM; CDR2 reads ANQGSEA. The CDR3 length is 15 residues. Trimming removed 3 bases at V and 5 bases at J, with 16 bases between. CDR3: CSVEGPTGHTGELFF. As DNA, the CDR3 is TGCAGCGTTGAGGGACCCACAGGGCATACCGGGGAGCTGTTTTTT.

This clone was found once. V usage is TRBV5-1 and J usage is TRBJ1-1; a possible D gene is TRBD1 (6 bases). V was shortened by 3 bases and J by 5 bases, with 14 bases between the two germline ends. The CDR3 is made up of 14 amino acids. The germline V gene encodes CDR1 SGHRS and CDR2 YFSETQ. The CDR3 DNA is TGCGCCAGCAGCTCATACGGGAGGGGGACTGAAGCTTTCTTT. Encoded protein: CASSSYGRGTEAFF.

CDR3 protein: CAWSVGDRGAFGYTF. Here the CDR3 DNA reads TGTGCCTGGAGTGTAGGGGACAGGGGAGCTTTTGGCTACACCTTC. The gene calls are TRBV30 and TRBJ1-2, with 10 positions matching TRBD1. V shed 0 bases, J shed 7 bases, and the junction held 8 bases outside the gene matches. The V gene's germline CDR1 is GTSNPN and CDR2 SVGIG (reference sequence). This CDR3 spans 15 amino acids.

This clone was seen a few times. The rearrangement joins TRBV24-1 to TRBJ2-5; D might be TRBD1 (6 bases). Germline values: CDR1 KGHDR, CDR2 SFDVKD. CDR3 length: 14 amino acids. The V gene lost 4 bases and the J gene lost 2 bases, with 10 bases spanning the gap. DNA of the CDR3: TGTGCCACCAGTGAAACGGGACAACAAGAGACCCAGTACTTC. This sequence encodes CATSETGQQETQYF.

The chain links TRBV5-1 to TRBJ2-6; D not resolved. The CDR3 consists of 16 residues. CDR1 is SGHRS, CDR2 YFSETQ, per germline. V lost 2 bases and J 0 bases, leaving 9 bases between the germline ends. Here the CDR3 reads CASSLRQLSGANVLTF. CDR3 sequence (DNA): TGCGCCAGCAGCTTACGGCAGCTCTCTGGGGCCAACGTCCTGACTTTC.

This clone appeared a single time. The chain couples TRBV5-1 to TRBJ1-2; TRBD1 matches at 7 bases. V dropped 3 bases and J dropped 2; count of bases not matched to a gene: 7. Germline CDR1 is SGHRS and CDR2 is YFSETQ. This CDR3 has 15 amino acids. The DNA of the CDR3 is TGCGCCAGCAGCTACATCGGGACAGCCAACTATGGCTACACCTTC. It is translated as CASSYIGTANYGYTF.

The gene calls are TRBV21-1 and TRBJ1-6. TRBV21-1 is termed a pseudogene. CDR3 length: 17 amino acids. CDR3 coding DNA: TGTGCCAGCAAAACCCGGGAACGAGGGTCCTATAATTCACCCCTCCACTTT. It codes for CASKTRERGSYNSPLHF.

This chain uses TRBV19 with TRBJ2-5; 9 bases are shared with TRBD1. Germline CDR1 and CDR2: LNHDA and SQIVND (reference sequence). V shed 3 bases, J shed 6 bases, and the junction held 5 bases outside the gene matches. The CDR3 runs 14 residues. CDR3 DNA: TGTGCCAGTAGTATGGACAGGGGACAGCAGACCCAGTACTTC. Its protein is CASSMDRGQQTQYF.

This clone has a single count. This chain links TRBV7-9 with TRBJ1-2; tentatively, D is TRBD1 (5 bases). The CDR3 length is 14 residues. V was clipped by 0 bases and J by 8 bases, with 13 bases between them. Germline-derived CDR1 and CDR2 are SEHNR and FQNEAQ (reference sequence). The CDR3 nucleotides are TGTGCCAGCAGCTTAGCGCGGGGGAAGGAAGGCTACACCTTC. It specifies CASSLARGKEGYTF.

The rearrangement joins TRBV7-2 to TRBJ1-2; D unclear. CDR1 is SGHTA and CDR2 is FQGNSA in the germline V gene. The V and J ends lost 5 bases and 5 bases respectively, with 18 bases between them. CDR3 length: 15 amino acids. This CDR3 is CASSPGRANDYGYTF. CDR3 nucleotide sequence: TGTGCCAGCAGCCCTGGGCGGGCGAATGATTATGGCTACACCTTC.

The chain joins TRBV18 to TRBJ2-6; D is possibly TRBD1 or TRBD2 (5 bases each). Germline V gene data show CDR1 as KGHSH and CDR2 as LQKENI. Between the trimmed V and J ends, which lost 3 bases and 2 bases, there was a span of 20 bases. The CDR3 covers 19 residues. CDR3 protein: CASSPYLMGRPPGANVLTF. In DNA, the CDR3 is TGTGCCAGCTCACCGTACCTTATGGGACGACCCCCTGGGGCCAACGTCCTGACTTTC. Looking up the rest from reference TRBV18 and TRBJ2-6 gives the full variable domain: NAGVMQNPRHLVRRRGQEARLRCSPMKGHSHVYWYRQLPEEGLKFMVYLQKENIIDESGMPKERFSAEFPKEGPSILRIQQVVRGDSAAYFCASSPYLMGRPPGANVLTFGAGSRLTVL.

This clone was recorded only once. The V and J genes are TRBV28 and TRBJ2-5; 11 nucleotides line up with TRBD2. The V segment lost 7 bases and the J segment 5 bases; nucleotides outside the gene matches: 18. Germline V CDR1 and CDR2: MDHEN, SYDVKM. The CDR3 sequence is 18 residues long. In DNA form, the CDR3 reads TGTGCCAGCATGTTCTCCCCGGTGGCTAGCGGGGGGAGGGAGACCCAGTACTTC. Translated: CASMFSPVASGGRETQYF.

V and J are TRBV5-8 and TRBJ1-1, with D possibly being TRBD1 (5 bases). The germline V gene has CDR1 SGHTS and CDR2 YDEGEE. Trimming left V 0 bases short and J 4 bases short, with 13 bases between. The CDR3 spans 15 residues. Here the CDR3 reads CASSLGAGMPTEAFF. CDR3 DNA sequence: TGTGCCAGCAGCTTGGGGGCAGGGATGCCCACTGAAGCTTTCTTT. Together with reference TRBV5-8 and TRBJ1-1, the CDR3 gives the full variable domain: EAGVTQSPTHLIKTRGQQATLRCSPISGHTSVYWYQQALGLGLQFLLWYDEGEERNRGNFPPRFSGRQFPNYSSELNVNALELEDSALYLCASSLGAGMPTEAFFGQGTRLTVV.

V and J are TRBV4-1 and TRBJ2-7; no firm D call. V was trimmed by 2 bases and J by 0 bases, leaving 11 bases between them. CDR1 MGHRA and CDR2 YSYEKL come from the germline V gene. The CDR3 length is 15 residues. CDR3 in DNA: TGCGCCAGCAGCCAATCGACCGGTAGCTCCTACGAGCAGTACTTC. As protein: CASSQSTGSSYEQYF.